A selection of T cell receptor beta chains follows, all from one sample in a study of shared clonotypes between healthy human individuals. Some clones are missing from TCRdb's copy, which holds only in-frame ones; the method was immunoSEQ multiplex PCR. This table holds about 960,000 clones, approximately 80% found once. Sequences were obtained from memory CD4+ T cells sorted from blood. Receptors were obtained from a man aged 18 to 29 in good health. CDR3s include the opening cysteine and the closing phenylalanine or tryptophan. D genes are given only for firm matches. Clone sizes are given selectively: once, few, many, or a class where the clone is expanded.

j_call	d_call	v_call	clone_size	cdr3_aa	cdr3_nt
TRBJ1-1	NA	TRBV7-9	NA	CASSTGTVNTEAFF	TGTGCCAGCAGCACTGGGACGGTCAACACTGAAGCTTTCTTT
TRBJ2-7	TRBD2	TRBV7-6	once	CASSLLAGPNEQYF	TGTGCCAGCAGCTTACTAGCGGGGCCCAACGAGCAGTACTTC
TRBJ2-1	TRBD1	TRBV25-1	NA	CASSTRQGANEQFF	TGTGCCAGCAGTACCAGACAGGGGGCGAATGAGCAGTTCTTC
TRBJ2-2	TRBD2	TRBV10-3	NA	CAISESGLAGTGELFF	TGTGCCATCAGTGAGTCAGGACTAGCGGGGACCGGGGAGCTGTTTTTT
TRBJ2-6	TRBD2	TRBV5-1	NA	CASSSGLAENSGANVLTF	TGCGCCAGCAGCAGCGGACTAGCGGAAAACTCTGGGGCCAACGTCCTGACTTTC
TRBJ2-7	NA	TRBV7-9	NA	CASSLVSAGISYEQYF	TGTGCCAGCAGCTTAGTTTCGGCAGGGATCTCCTACGAGCAGTACTTC
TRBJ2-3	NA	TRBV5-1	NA	CASSSIRGTDTQYF	TGCGCCAGCAGCTCGATACGGGGCACAGATACGCAGTATTTT
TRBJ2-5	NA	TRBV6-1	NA	CAIRTYQETQYF	TGTGCCATCCGTACGTACCAAGAGACCCAGTACTTC
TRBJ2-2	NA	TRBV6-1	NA	CASSEVWSLIAGELFF	TGTGCCAGCAGTGAGGTTTGGTCGTTAATCGCCGGGGAGCTGTTTTTT
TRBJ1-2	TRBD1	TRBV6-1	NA	CASSEAQGAHYGYTF	TGTGCCAGCAGTGAAGCGCAGGGGGCCCACTATGGCTACACCTTC
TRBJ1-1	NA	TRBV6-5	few	CASSLEFRVGTEAFF	TGTGCCAGCAGCCTCGAATTCAGGGTAGGGACTGAAGCTTTCTTT
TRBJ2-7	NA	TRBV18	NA	CASSAAYGDEQYF	TGTGCCAGCTCAGCCGCCTATGGTGACGAGCAGTACTTC
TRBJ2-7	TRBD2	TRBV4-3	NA	CASSQTLAGDGYEQYF	TGCGCCAGCAGCCAGACTTTAGCGGGAGATGGCTACGAGCAGTACTTC
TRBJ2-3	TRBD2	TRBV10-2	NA	CASTEREGAMPDTQYF	TGCGCCAGCACCGAGCGGGAGGGTGCAATGCCAGATACGCAGTATTTT
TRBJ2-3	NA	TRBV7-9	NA	CASSGYSGTQYF	TGTGCCAGCAGCGGCTATAGCGGAACGCAGTATTTT
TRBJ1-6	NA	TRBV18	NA	CASSPVGNSPLHF	TGTGCCAGCTCACCGGTGGGGAATTCACCCCTCCACTTT
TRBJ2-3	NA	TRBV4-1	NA	CASSQEGDTQYF	TGCGCCAGCAGCCAAGAGGGGGATACGCAGTATTTT
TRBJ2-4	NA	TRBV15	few	CATSRDSGEDKNIQYF	TGTGCCACCAGCAGAGATTCAGGGGAGGACAAAAACATTCAGTACTTC
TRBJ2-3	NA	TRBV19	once	CASSALEKHTDTQYF	TGTGCCAGTAGTGCCCTGGAGAAGCACACAGATACGCAGTATTTT
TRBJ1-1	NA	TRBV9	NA	CASSVSANTEAFF	TGTGCCAGCAGCGTATCCGCGAACACTGAAGCTTTCTTT
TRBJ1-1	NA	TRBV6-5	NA	CASSLGPLNTEAFF	TGTGCCAGCAGTCTCGGACCCCTTAACACTGAAGCTTTCTTT
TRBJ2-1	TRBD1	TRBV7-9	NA	CASSSSRAGGDEQFF	TGTGCCAGCAGCTCCAGCCGAGCAGGGGGAGATGAGCAGTTCTTC
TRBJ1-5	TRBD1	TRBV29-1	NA	CSVVTGANQPQHF	TGCAGCGTTGTAACAGGGGCTAATCAGCCCCAGCATTTT
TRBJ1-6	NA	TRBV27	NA	CASSQTSRGYNSPLHF	TGTGCCAGCAGTCAAACCTCACGGGGCTATAATTCACCCCTCCACTTT
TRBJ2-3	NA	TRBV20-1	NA	CSAPRTDTQYF	TGCAGTGCTCCACGCACAGATACGCAGTATTTT
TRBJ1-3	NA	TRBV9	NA	CASSRTLGGNTIYF	TGTGCCAGCAGCAGGACCCTGGGGGGAAACACCATATATTTT
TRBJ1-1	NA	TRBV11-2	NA	CASSYTWDTEAFF	TGTGCCAGCAGCTATACCTGGGACACTGAAGCTTTCTTT
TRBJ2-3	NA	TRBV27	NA	CASSLGASTDTQYF	TGTGCCAGCAGTTTAGGGGCTAGCACAGATACGCAGTATTTT
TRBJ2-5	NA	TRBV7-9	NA	CASSPLETQYF	TGTGCCAGCAGCCCTCTTGAGACCCAGTACTTC
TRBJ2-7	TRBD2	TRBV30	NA	CAWSVGLAGFEQYF	TGTGCCTGGAGTGTTGGACTAGCGGGGTTCGAGCAGTACTTC
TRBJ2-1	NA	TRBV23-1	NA	CASSQSVCRECEQFF	TGCGCCAGCAGTCAATCGGTCTGCAGGGAATGTGAGCAGTTCTTC
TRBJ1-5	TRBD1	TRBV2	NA	CASRDREVFTPQHF	TGTGCCAGCAGGGACAGGGAGGTATTTACGCCCCAGCATTTT
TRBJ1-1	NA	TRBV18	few	CASSPKGDTEAFF	TGTGCCAGCTCACCAAAGGGCGACACTGAAGCTTTCTTT
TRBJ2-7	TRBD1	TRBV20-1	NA	CSARHGQAEYF	TGCAGTGCTAGGCACGGACAGGCGGAGTACTTC
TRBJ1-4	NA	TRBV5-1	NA	CASSANVEGKLFF	TGCGCCAGCAGCGCTAACGTAGAGGGAAAACTGTTTTTT
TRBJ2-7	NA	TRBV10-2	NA	CASSDRAGSDEQYF	TGCGCCAGCAGTGATAGGGCAGGGAGTGACGAGCAGTACTTC
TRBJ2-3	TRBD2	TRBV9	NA	CASSATSGVTSTDTQYF	TGTGCCAGCAGCGCGACTAGCGGGGTAACTAGCACAGATACGCAGTATTTT
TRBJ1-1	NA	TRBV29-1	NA	CSVGQGSTEAFF	TGCAGCGTTGGCCAGGGGAGCACTGAAGCTTTCTTT
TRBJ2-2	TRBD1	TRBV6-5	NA	CATRDWDREPGELFF	TGTGCTACCAGGGATTGGGACAGGGAACCCGGGGAGCTGTTTTTT
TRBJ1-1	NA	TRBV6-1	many	CASRRSGTNTEAFF	TGTGCCAGCAGAAGATCCGGGACGAACACTGAAGCTTTCTTT
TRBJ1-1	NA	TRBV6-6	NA	CASSRGETMNTEAFF	TGTGCCAGCAGTAGAGGAGAGACAATGAACACTGAAGCTTTCTTT
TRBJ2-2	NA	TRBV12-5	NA	CASGLNYPNTGELFF	TGTGCTAGTGGTTTAAATTACCCGAACACCGGGGAGCTGTTTTTT
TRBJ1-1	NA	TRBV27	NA	CASRPGKNTEAFF	TGTGCCAGCCGGCCGGGGAAGAACACTGAAGCTTTCTTT